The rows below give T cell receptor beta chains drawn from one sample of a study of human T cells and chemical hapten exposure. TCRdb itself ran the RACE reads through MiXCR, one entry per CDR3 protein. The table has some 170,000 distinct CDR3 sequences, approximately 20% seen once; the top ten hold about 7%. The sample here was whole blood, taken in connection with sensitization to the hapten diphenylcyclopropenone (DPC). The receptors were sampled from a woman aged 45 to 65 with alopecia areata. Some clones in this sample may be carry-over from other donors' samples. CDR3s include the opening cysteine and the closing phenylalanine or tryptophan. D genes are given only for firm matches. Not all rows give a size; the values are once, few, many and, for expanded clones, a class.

TGTGCCAGCAGTCCGACTCACCCCGGGAGCAATGAGCAGTTCTTC	CASSPTHPGSNEQFF	TRBJ2-1	TRBV12-3/TRBV12-4	-	-
TGTGCCAGCAGTACGCGACAGGGGGACACTGAAGCTTTCTTT	CASSTRQGDTEAFF	TRBJ1-1	TRBV6-6	TRBD1	once
TGTGCCAGCGCACAAAACAGGGGTGGTGGAGCTTTCTTT	CASAQNRGGGAFF	TRBJ1-1	TRBV12-3/TRBV12-4	TRBD1	once
TGTGCCAGCAGGGGGGGGGGTGGAGGGAATCAGCCCCAGCATTTT	CASRGGGGGNQPQHF	TRBJ1-5	TRBV6-5	-	-
TGTGCCAGCAGCCCTGAATACCGGGACAGCCAAGAGACCCAGTACTTC	CASSPEYRDSQETQYF	TRBJ2-5	TRBV7-9	TRBD1	few
TGCAGCGTTACGACTAGCGGGAGTTTGGGTGAGCAGTACTTC	CSVTTSGSLGEQYF	TRBJ2-7	TRBV29-1	TRBD2	few
TGTGCCAGTAGTATCCCACAGGGTGGTGGCAATCAGCCCCAGCATTTT	CASSIPQGGGNQPQHF	TRBJ1-5	TRBV19	-	-
TGCGCCAGCAGCTTTGGACAGGGCGGTATGAACACTGAAGCTTTCTTT	CASSFGQGGMNTEAFF	TRBJ1-1	TRBV5-1	TRBD1	few
TGCAGTGCAATTTCAGGGGCGGGGGATGAAAAACTGTTTTTT	CSAISGAGDEKLFF	TRBJ1-4	TRBV20-1	-	few
TGCAGTGCTCAGACGGGGCTTAGCTCCTACAATGAGCAGTTCTTC	CSAQTGLSSYNEQFF	TRBJ2-1	TRBV20-1	-	-
TGTGCCAGCAGCGACCCATTAGCGGTAGAGACCCAGTACTTC	CASSDPLAVETQYF	TRBJ2-5	TRBV9	-	many
TGCAGCGTTGACTATGGGGACTATGGCTACACCTTC	CSVDYGDYGYTF	TRBJ1-2	TRBV29-1	-	few
TGCAGTGCTCGACGGGACTTCTCCTACAATGAGCAGTTCTTC	CSARRDFSYNEQFF	TRBJ2-1	TRBV20-1	-	once
TGTGCCAGCAGTGGCCAGGCCCTGATGACCCAGTACTTC	CASSGQALMTQYF	TRBJ2-5	TRBV2	-	few
TGTGCCAGCAGCTCCAGGGAGGGGATTAACACTGAAGCTTTCTTT	CASSSREGINTEAFF	TRBJ1-1	TRBV11-1	-	-
TGTGCCATCAGCGTCGTAGCTAACCAAGAGACCCAGTACTTC	CAISVVANQETQYF	TRBJ2-5	TRBV10-3	-	-
TGCGCCAGCAGCACTGACAGGGGACCAGATACGCAGTATTTT	CASSTDRGPDTQYF	TRBJ2-3	TRBV5-1	TRBD1	-
TGTGCCAGCAGCCCACTGTCGGGGACAGGGAGCTACGAGCAGTACTTC	CASSPLSGTGSYEQYF	TRBJ2-7	TRBV5-6	TRBD1	few
TGTGCCAGCAGCCTTACTAGCGGAGCAATTCATGAGCAGTTCTTC	CASSLTSGAIHEQFF	TRBJ2-1	TRBV4-2	TRBD2	-
TGTGCCAGCAGTTGGACAGGGGGGACCTCAGGGACTGAAGCTTTCTTT	CASSWTGGTSGTEAFF	TRBJ1-1	TRBV12-3/TRBV12-4	TRBD1	few
TGTGCCAGCAGCTTCCTAGCGGGGATCTCTGGGGCCAACGTCCTGACTTTC	CASSFLAGISGANVLTF	TRBJ2-6	TRBV7-9	TRBD2	-
TGCAGTCCCCCCGTTCCGAACTATGGCTACACCTTC	CSPPVPNYGYTF	TRBJ1-2	TRBV20-1	-	few
TGTGCCAGCAGTCGGGTTCCGGGACGCGCAGCTGGAAACACCATATATTTT	CASSRVPGRAAGNTIYF	TRBJ1-3	TRBV6-5	-	few
TGTGCCAGCAGCGGACGGACGCGGGACAACACAGATACGCAGTATTTT	CASSGRTRDNTDTQYF	TRBJ2-3	TRBV7-9	-	-
TGCGCCAGCAGCTTCCCAGCGGGAGAGACCGGGGAGCTGTTTTTT	CASSFPAGETGELFF	TRBJ2-2	TRBV5-1	TRBD2	few
TGTGCCAGCAGAAAAGAACTAGACCAAGAGACCCAGTACTTC	CASRKELDQETQYF	TRBJ2-5	TRBV2	-	-
TGTGCCAGCGGGGGCGGGTCCTCCTACAATGAGCAGTTCTTC	CASGGGSSYNEQFF	TRBJ2-1	TRBV27	-	many
TGTGCCTGGAGCCAGACAGTAAACACTGAAGCTTTCTTT	CAWSQTVNTEAFF	TRBJ1-1	TRBV30	-	few